Below, one TCR beta chain is given with its context. The data belong to a study of T cell responses to AZD1222 COVID-19 vaccine. Study summary: Pooling was applied to second doses at about 4 or about 12 weeks.

V dropped 5 bases and J dropped 4; count of bases not matched to a gene: 12. Germline-derived CDR1 and CDR2 are MNHEY and SMNVEV (reference sequence). This CDR3 is built from 16 residues. The repertoire was sequenced with immunoSEQ multiplex PCR; TCRdb's copy has only in-frame clones and lacks some. The profile covers under 60,000 clones, with around 84% appearing a single time and roughly a tenth taken by the ten largest. The receptor's source is an adult in good health. This specimen consisted of peripheral blood, obtained on day 0 of AZD1222 vaccination. This chain uses TRBV27 with TRBJ2-7, with TRBD1 identical over 9 bases. The CDR3, as DNA: TGTGCCAGCAGTCTCACGTGGGACAGGGTTGGATACGAGCAGTACTTC. Protein sequence: CASSLTWDRVGYEQYF.